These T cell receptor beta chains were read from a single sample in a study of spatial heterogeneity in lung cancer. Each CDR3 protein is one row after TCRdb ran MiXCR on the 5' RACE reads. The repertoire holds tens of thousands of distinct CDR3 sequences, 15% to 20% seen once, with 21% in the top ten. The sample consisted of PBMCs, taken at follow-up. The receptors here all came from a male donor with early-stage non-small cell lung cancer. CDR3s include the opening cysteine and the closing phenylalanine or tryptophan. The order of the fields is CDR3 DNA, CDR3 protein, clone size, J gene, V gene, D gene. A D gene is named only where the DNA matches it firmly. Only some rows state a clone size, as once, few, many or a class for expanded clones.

TGTGCCAGCAGCTTAGCCCCAACGGGGGCCAACGTCCTGACTTTC	CASSLAPTGANVLTF	few	TRBJ2-6	TRBV11-2	.
TGCAGCGTTTCCGCCGGGTGGGGTAATGAAAAACTGTTTTTT	CSVSAGWGNEKLFF	.	TRBJ1-4	TRBV29-1	.
TGTGCCAGCAGCTTGTATGAGGTTGAAGCTTTCTTT	CASSLYEVEAFF	few	TRBJ1-1	TRBV5-6	.
TGTGCCACCAGGGCGCCGGGGGACAACACCGGGGAGCTGTTTTTT	CATRAPGDNTGELFF	few	TRBJ2-2	TRBV24-1	.
TGCGCCAGCAGCATGGGGGGCCGGGGAGACCGGTCTTTCTTT	CASSMGGRGDRSFF	.	TRBJ1-1	TRBV5-1	.
TGCAGTGCTAGGCCGGGACAGGGGTTGTCCTACGAGCAGTACTTC	CSARPGQGLSYEQYF	few	TRBJ2-7	TRBV20-1	TRBD1
TGCGCCAGCAAAGTAACAGGGGCAGATCCCTACGAGCAGTACTTC	CASKVTGADPYEQYF	many	TRBJ2-7	TRBV4-1	TRBD1
TGTGCCAGCAACCGGCGAGGGAGGGGGACTGAAGCTTTCTTT	CASNRRGRGTEAFF	few	TRBJ1-1	TRBV5-8	.
TGTGCCAGCAGCACCATGGGGACAGTTAAAGAGACCCAGTACTTC	CASSTMGTVKETQYF	.	TRBJ2-5	TRBV11-2	TRBD1
TGTGCCAGCAGTGAGGGAATAGCGAGTGAGCAGTTCTTC	CASSEGIASEQFF	.	TRBJ2-1	TRBV2	.
TGTGCCAGCAGCCAATCCCCGAGGGCGGAAGAGACCCAGTACTTC	CASSQSPRAEETQYF	few	TRBJ2-5	TRBV3-1	.
TGCGCCAGCAGCCAAGATCGACAGCTCAATCAGCCCCAGCATTTT	CASSQDRQLNQPQHF	.	TRBJ1-5	TRBV4-3	.
TGTGCCAGCTCACCCACGACAGTGAACACTGAAGCTTTCTTT	CASSPTTVNTEAFF	many	TRBJ1-1	TRBV18	.
TGTGCCAGCAGCTTACAGGGAACTGGGGCCAACGTCCTGACTTTC	CASSLQGTGANVLTF	.	TRBJ2-6	TRBV7-3	.
TGCAGTGCTAGAGAGCCGGCAACTAATGAAAAACTGTTTTTT	CSAREPATNEKLFF	.	TRBJ1-4	TRBV20-1	.
TGTGCCAGCAGCGGAGGCGGGAGTGGCGAGCAGTACTTC	CASSGGGSGEQYF	.	TRBJ2-7	TRBV5-8	TRBD2
TGTGCCATCAGTGAGTCGACCTGGGAGACCCAGTACTTC	CAISESTWETQYF	few	TRBJ2-5	TRBV10-3	.
TGTGCCAGCTCACCGGGGACAGCTAACAATGAGCAGTTCTTC	CASSPGTANNEQFF	few	TRBJ2-1	TRBV18	TRBD1
TGTGCCAGCACCCCCACTGACTATGGCTACACCTTC	CASTPTDYGYTF	many	TRBJ1-2	TRBV12-3/TRBV12-4	.
TGTGCCACCAGTGTCCCGGGAGGGCGCACCGGGGAGCTGTTTTTT	CATSVPGGRTGELFF	many	TRBJ2-2	TRBV24-1	TRBD2
TGTGCCAGCACCTCCCGGACTCCGACCGGGGAGCTGTTTTTT	CASTSRTPTGELFF	few	TRBJ2-2	TRBV27	.
TGCAGTGCTGATTGGACTAGCGGGGTAACAGATACGCAGTATTTT	CSADWTSGVTDTQYF	few	TRBJ2-3	TRBV20-1	TRBD2
TGTGCCAGCAGCGTAGTTAAGGGAACTAGCACAGATACGCAGTATTTT	CASSVVKGTSTDTQYF	.	TRBJ2-3	TRBV9	.
TGCAGTGCTTTTCCCCTCAGGGGACCACTGAACACTGAAGCTTTCTTT	CSAFPLRGPLNTEAFF	.	TRBJ1-1	TRBV20-1	.
TGTGCCACCAGTGATTTTGGGCTAGCAGGGCAAGAGACCCAGTACTTC	CATSDFGLAGQETQYF	.	TRBJ2-5	TRBV24-1	.
TGCAGTGCTCACCCAGGAGGTCGGGCCTCGATGAACACTGAAGCTTTCTTT	CSAHPGGRASMNTEAFF	many	TRBJ1-1	TRBV20-1	.
TGTGCCATCAGTGACCCCTCCCTACAGGGGCGCAAGAGAAACATTCAGTACTTC	CAISDPSLQGRKRNIQYF	few	TRBJ2-4	TRBV10-3	TRBD1
TGTGCCAGCAGCTTCCCCACGGAGAACACTGAAGCTTTCTTT	CASSFPTENTEAFF	many	TRBJ1-1	TRBV5-6	.
TGCGCCAGCGGCGGGGGTGAATTCAATGAGCAGTTCTTC	CASGGGEFNEQFF	few	TRBJ2-1	TRBV5-1	TRBD2
TGTGCCAGCAGTTCCAGACAGGGCGGCACTGAAGCTTTCTTT	CASSSRQGGTEAFF	.	TRBJ1-1	TRBV6-5	TRBD1
TGTGCCAGCAGTTTCGGAACCAATCAGCCCCAGCATTTT	CASSFGTNQPQHF	few	TRBJ1-5	TRBV12-3/TRBV12-4	.
TGCAGTGCTAGAGATCTGGAGGGGGGTGACACAGATACGCAGTATTTT	CSARDLEGGDTDTQYF	many	TRBJ2-3	TRBV20-1	.
TGCAGTGCTAGATTTGGAAACACTGAAGCTTTCTTT	CSARFGNTEAFF	.	TRBJ1-1	TRBV20-1	.
TGCAGTGCCCTGGGACGGTCCGATACGCAGTATTTT	CSALGRSDTQYF	many	TRBJ2-3	TRBV20-1	.
TGTGCCAGCAGTGTGGTGGGGGGGCATTCGACCTACGAGCAGTACTTC	CASSVVGGHSTYEQYF	.	TRBJ2-7	TRBV11-1	.
TGTGCCAGCAGTCCCCTGAGTCTGAATTCACCCCTCCACTTT	CASSPLSLNSPLHF	many	TRBJ1-6	TRBV27	.
TGTGCCAGTAGTATCGGAGGAGGGCTAGCCAAAAACATTCAGTACTTC	CASSIGGGLAKNIQYF	.	TRBJ2-4	TRBV19	.
TGTGCCAGCAAGGGGTACGGTTCACCCCTCCACTTT	CASKGYGSPLHF	.	TRBJ1-6	TRBV12-3/TRBV12-4	.
TGCAGTGCTATTATAGGGACAGGGGTAGGGACCCAGTACTTC	CSAIIGTGVGTQYF	few	TRBJ2-5	TRBV20-1	TRBD1
TGTGCCAGCAGAACCAGGGAGGATGAAAAACTGTTTTTT	CASRTREDEKLFF	few	TRBJ1-4	TRBV12-3/TRBV12-4	.
TGTGCCAGCCGTCTGGCATCGAACACTGAAGCTTTCTTT	CASRLASNTEAFF	few	TRBJ1-1	TRBV5-5	.
TGTGCCAGCAGTTTTACGGGGGATTGGGACGAGCAGTACTTC	CASSFTGDWDEQYF	many	TRBJ2-7	TRBV28	.
TGCAGTGCTTATCAGGATAGCAATCAGCCCCAGCATTTT	CSAYQDSNQPQHF	.	TRBJ1-5	TRBV20-1	.
TGTGCCAGCAGCATTTACAGCTGGGACTTCTACAATGAGCAGTTCTTC	CASSIYSWDFYNEQFF	.	TRBJ2-1	TRBV7-9	.
TGCAGTGCGTCCAGCGGTTCGACCCAGTACTTC	CSASSGSTQYF	.	TRBJ2-5	TRBV20-1	.
TGTGCCAGCAGTTCAGGTAGCGGCACAGATACGCAGTATTTT	CASSSGSGTDTQYF	.	TRBJ2-3	TRBV7-3	.
TGTGCCAGCAGCGTAGCACCGGGACAGGGGTCCTACAATGAGCAGTTCTTC	CASSVAPGQGSYNEQFF	.	TRBJ2-1	TRBV9	TRBD1
TGTGCCAGCAGCCGGACTAGAAGGGGGCAAGAGACCCAGTACTTC	CASSRTRRGQETQYF	.	TRBJ2-5	TRBV6-2/TRBV6-3	.
TGCGCCAGCAGCTTGGAAGGGGGGGCCTCCACCTACAATGAGCAGTTCTTC	CASSLEGGASTYNEQFF	many	TRBJ2-1	TRBV5-1	.
TGTGCCAGCAGAATCGGGACTCAAGAGACCCAGTACTTC	CASRIGTQETQYF	few	TRBJ2-5	TRBV5-5	.
TGCAGTGCTCCGCGGACTAGCGGGGGACCTGGGCTCACAGATACGCAGTATTTT	CSAPRTSGGPGLTDTQYF	few	TRBJ2-3	TRBV20-1	TRBD2
TGTGCCAGCAGTGACGGCAGGGAGGATAATGAAAAACTGTTTTTT	CASSDGREDNEKLFF	.	TRBJ1-4	TRBV6-1	.
TGCAGTGCTGGGTTCCCTACTGAGCGGGAGGAGGAGACCCAGTACTTC	CSAGFPTEREEETQYF	.	TRBJ2-5	TRBV20-1	TRBD2
TGTGCCAGCAGCTTAGTATTGGGTTACGAGCAGTACTTC	CASSLVLGYEQYF	.	TRBJ2-7	TRBV7-9	.